The present TCR beta chain was sequenced within a study of shared clonotypes between healthy human individuals. Whole-study context: Samples came from a couple of female and a few male donors aged 18 to 49.

Profiling relied on immunoSEQ multiplex PCR, and the TCRdb table lists in-frame clones only, not all of them. The profile shows about 2.4 million clones, more than 90% of them singletons. Trimming shortened V by 6 bases and J by 4 bases, and 12 bases separated the two germline ends. The CDR3 has 14 residues. Germline V gene lookup returns CDR1 SNHLY and CDR2 FYNNEI. The chain uses TRBV2 and TRBJ2-2; D is possibly TRBD1 (5 bases). Sequencing was carried out using naive CD4+ T cells sorted from blood. Subset of the sample: CD45RA+ positively selected. The receptor was derived from a man aged 18-30 years in good health. CDR3 amino acids: CASSSQGSTGELFF. The CDR3 DNA sequence: TGTGCCAGCAGCTCTCAGGGTTCCACCGGGGAGCTGTTTTTT.